These T cell receptor beta chains were read from a single sample in a study of TIL therapy for anti-PD-1-resistant metastatic lung cancer. This table comes from immunoSEQ multiplex PCR, and its TCRdb copy is limited to in-frame clones, with some not included. The profile shows about 14,000 clones, more than 70% of them singletons. The sample here was blood, taken at baseline. These receptors were collected from a person aged 25 to 85 with non-small cell lung cancer. Each CDR3 is given with its conserved first and last residue. The D gene is left open where the match is weak. Clone size appears in some rows only: once, few, many, or a class for an expanded clone.

- | TRBJ2-1 | - | TRBV4-3 | CASSRVPGGMGDNEQFF | TGCGCCAGCAGCCGGGTTCCGGGTGGGATGGGTGACAATGAGCAGTTCTTC
- | TRBJ2-3 | TRBD2 | TRBV7-9 | CASSPGLASPRVDTQYF | TGTGCCAGCAGCCCGGGACTAGCCTCCCCGCGAGTAGATACGCAGTATTTT
- | TRBJ2-5 | - | TRBV2 | CASSVDRLETQYF | TGTGCCAGCAGTGTTGACAGACTAGAGACCCAGTACTTC
- | TRBJ2-1 | TRBD2 | TRBV4-2 | CASSQDAASGYYNEQFF | TGTGCCAGCAGCCAAGATGCGGCTAGCGGGTACTACAATGAGCAGTTCTTC
- | TRBJ2-1 | TRBD2 | TRBV28 | CASTPGGGRTYNEQFF | TGTGCCAGCACTCCTGGGGGGGGTAGGACCTACAATGAGCAGTTCTTC
- | TRBJ1-6 | TRBD1 | TRBV6-1 | CASSEVFKDRASPLHF | TGTGCCAGCAGTGAAGTATTTAAGGACAGGGCTTCACCCCTCCACTTT
- | TRBJ2-3 | - | TRBV6-4 | CASSDQSTDTQYF | TGTGCCAGCAGTGACCAGTCCACAGATACGCAGTATTTT
- | TRBJ2-3 | TRBD1 | TRBV14 | CASSQDRRTGGLGDTQYF | TGTGCCAGCAGCCAAGATCGCAGGACAGGGGGCTTGGGAGATACGCAGTATTTT
- | TRBJ2-5 | TRBD2 | TRBV5-4 | CASSLGSGSETQYF | TGTGCCAGCAGTCTGGGTAGCGGGAGTGAGACCCAGTACTTC
- | TRBJ2-3 | - | TRBV30 | CAWSIPLDKSTQYF | TGTGCCTGGAGTATCCCCTTGGACAAGAGTACGCAGTATTTT
- | TRBJ2-5 | - | TRBV5-5 | CASSLLRDRETQYF | TGTGCCAGCAGCTTACTGCGGGACAGAGAGACCCAGTACTTC
- | TRBJ1-2 | - | TRBV10-1 | CARQGSGEIYGYTF | TGCGCCAGACAGGGTTCGGGGGAGATCTATGGCTACACCTTC
- | TRBJ1-2 | - | TRBV5-5 | CASSLVPGAWDYNYGYTF | TGTGCCAGCAGCTTGGTACCGGGGGCGTGGGACTATAACTATGGCTACACCTTC
- | TRBJ2-4 | - | TRBV4-2 | CASSQDHVARLAKNIQYF | TGTGCCAGCAGCCAAGATCACGTCGCTCGACTAGCCAAAAACATTCAGTACTTC
few | TRBJ2-1 | - | TRBV9 | CASSALLTGFNEQFF | TGTGCCAGCAGCGCTCTCCTAACGGGGTTCAATGAGCAGTTCTTC
few | TRBJ1-2 | - | TRBV28 | CASSLWSYGYTF | TGTGCCAGCAGTTTATGGAGCTATGGCTACACCTTC
- | TRBJ2-5 | - | TRBV7-8 | CASSLIPGVGETQYF | TGTGCCAGCAGCCTCATTCCGGGAGTCGGGGAGACCCAGTACTTC
- | TRBJ2-2 | - | TRBV7-6 | CASRSDPNTGELFF | TGTGCCAGCAGAAGTGACCCAAACACCGGGGAGCTGTTTTTT
- | TRBJ2-4 | TRBD1 | TRBV29-1 | CSGWETGKNIQYF | TGCAGCGGGTGGGAGACAGGGAAAAACATTCAGTACTTC
- | TRBJ1-1 | - | TRBV7-2 | CASSLRAAEAFF | TGTGCCAGCAGCTTAAGGGCTGCCGAAGCTTTCTTT
- | TRBJ2-3 | - | TRBV5-1 | CASSLEFKTQYF | TGCGCCAGCAGCTTGGAGTTCAAAACGCAGTATTTT
- | TRBJ1-3 | - | TRBV15 | CATSRGGTSWSSGNTIYF | TGTGCCACCAGCAGAGGGGGGACATCCTGGAGCTCTGGAAACACCATATATTTT
- | TRBJ1-6 | - | TRBV19 | CASSIAGARGSPLHF | TGTGCCAGTAGTATAGCGGGGGCGCGGGGTTCACCCCTCCACTTT
- | TRBJ1-1 | - | TRBV19 | CASGTGGEFSTEAFF | TGTGCCAGTGGAACGGGTGGGGAGTTTAGCACTGAAGCTTTCTTT
- | TRBJ2-7 | - | TRBV7-9 | CASSATKVSYEQYF | TGTGCCAGCAGCGCGACGAAAGTCTCCTACGAGCAGTACTTC
- | TRBJ1-5 | - | TRBV7-2 | CASSLLGRVGQPQHF | TGTGCCAGCAGCTTACTTGGTAGGGTAGGTCAGCCCCAGCATTTT
- | TRBJ1-1 | - | TRBV21-1 | CASSKAGRRTEAFF | TGTGCCAGCAGCAAAGCAGGGCGCCGGACTGAAGCTTTCTTT
- | TRBJ2-7 | - | TRBV5-6 | CASSLGVATYEQYF | TGTGCCAGCAGCTTGGGGGTGGCCACCTACGAGCAGTACTTC
- | TRBJ1-5 | - | TRBV6-1 | CASSEATGYNQPQHF | TGTGCCAGCAGTGAAGCGACGGGCTACAATCAGCCCCAGCATTTT
- | TRBJ2-1 | TRBD2 | TRBV2 | CASSELAGVNNEQFF | TGTGCCAGCAGCGAACTAGCGGGAGTAAACAATGAGCAGTTCTTC
- | TRBJ1-2 | - | TRBV5-8 | CASSLGIYYGYTF | TGTGCCAGCAGCTTGGGGATTTACTATGGCTACACCTTC
few | TRBJ2-1 | TRBD2 | TRBV27 | CASQTSGHTHDNEQFF | TGTGCCAGCCAGACTAGCGGGCACACCCACGACAATGAGCAGTTCTTC
- | TRBJ1-6 | - | TRBV9 | CASSAHPPAGAGSSPLHF | TGTGCCAGCAGCGCTCACCCCCCCGCAGGGGCGGGAAGTTCACCCCTCCACTTT
once | TRBJ2-3 | - | TRBV19 | CASNSAGATTDTQYF | TGTGCCAGTAATAGTGCGGGGGCCACCACAGATACGCAGTATTTT
- | TRBJ2-1 | TRBD2 | TRBV19 | CASSWSGGGYNEQFF | TGTGCCAGTAGTTGGTCGGGGGGTGGCTACAATGAGCAGTTCTTC
- | TRBJ2-5 | - | TRBV4-2 | CASSPPEGETQYF | TGTGCCAGCAGCCCCCCCGAAGGAGAGACCCAGTACTTC
- | TRBJ1-3 | - | TRBV13 | CASSFRNTIYF | TGTGCCAGCAGCTTCAGGAACACCATATATTTT
- | TRBJ1-2 | - | TRBV19 | CASNPGLSQGTPDTF | TGTGCCAGTAACCCCGGGTTAAGTCAGGGGACTCCAGACACCTTC
- | TRBJ2-1 | - | TRBV7-9 | CASSLGGLRSYNEQFF | TGTGCCAGCAGCTTAGGTGGGCTCCGTTCCTACAATGAGCAGTTCTTC
- | TRBJ1-5 | - | TRBV6-5 | CASSYSRDTGQPQHF | TGTGCCAGCAGTTACTCCCGGGACACGGGGCAGCCCCAGCATTTT
- | TRBJ2-1 | - | TRBV27 | CASRLGVSSYNEQFF | TGTGCCAGCAGGCTCGGGGTGAGCTCCTACAATGAGCAGTTCTTC
- | TRBJ2-1 | - | TRBV6-6 | CASRRWGDSYNEQFF | TGTGCCAGCAGGCGCTGGGGGGACTCATATAATGAGCAGTTCTTC
- | TRBJ1-6 | - | TRBV28 | CASSLPRGFYNSPLHF | TGTGCCAGCAGTCTCCCCCGAGGTTTTTATAATTCACCCCTCCACTTT
- | TRBJ2-3 | - | TRBV19 | CASTTSLGADTQYF | TGTGCCAGTACCACTAGCTTGGGGGCAGATACGCAGTATTTT
- | TRBJ1-6 | - | TRBV27 | CASSSYRAASPLHF | TGTGCCAGCAGTTCGTACAGGGCCGCTTCACCCCTCCACTTT
- | TRBJ1-2 | - | TRBV10-3 | CAISGQGAYGYTF | TGTGCCATCAGTGGGCAGGGAGCCTATGGCTACACCTTC
few | TRBJ1-3 | - | TRBV9 | CASSVGSSSGNTIYF | TGTGCCAGCAGCGTAGGGTCCAGCTCTGGAAACACCATATATTTT
- | TRBJ1-2 | - | TRBV30 | CAWSVQLDYTF | TGTGCCTGGAGTGTCCAGCTGGATTACACCTTC
- | TRBJ2-2 | TRBD1 | TRBV7-2 | CASSRQGRSGGELFF | TGTGCCAGCAGCCGACAGGGGCGTTCGGGCGGGGAGCTGTTTTTT
- | TRBJ1-6 | - | TRBV28 | CASGEGPRPLHF | TGTGCCAGCGGCGAAGGCCCCAGGCCCCTCCACTTT
once | TRBJ2-2 | TRBD2 | TRBV7-3 | CASSRRGANTGELFF | TGTGCCAGTTCCCGGCGGGGGGCTAACACCGGGGAGCTGTTTTTT
- | TRBJ1-5 | - | TRBV29-1 | CSVGPGGNQPQHF | TGCAGCGTTGGGCCGGGGGGGAATCAGCCCCAGCATTTT
- | TRBJ1-5 | TRBD1 | TRBV4-1 | CASSRTGTGNQPQHF | TGCGCCAGCAGCCGGACCGGGACAGGGAATCAGCCCCAGCATTTT
- | TRBJ2-3 | - | TRBV6-1 | CASSLTRTHTQYF | TGTGCCAGCAGCCTTACCAGGACTCATACGCAGTATTTT
- | TRBJ1-1 | TRBD1 | TRBV27 | CASSLTGGFRVNTEAFF | TGTGCCAGCAGTCTCACAGGGGGTTTCCGCGTGAACACTGAAGCTTTCTTT